These 22 T cell receptor beta chains came from one sample sequenced in a study of PD-1 blockade in classical Hodgkin lymphoma. Clones were read by immunoSEQ multiplex PCR, and TCRdb kept only the in-frame ones, dropping some. The sample lists 16,000 or so clones, around four fifths seen once, with about 13% in the top ten. The time point denotes: cycle 4 day 1 (C4D1), after more than five weeks of nivolumab. Every one of the patients relapsed after autologous stem cell transplantation (brentuximab vedotin exposure was variable). Source: peripheral blood mononuclear cells (PBMCs), taken before the fourth cycle of nivolumab. The receptor source for this set is a human donor with classical Hodgkin lymphoma.

The gene calls are TRBV4-2 and TRBJ2-6, with a possible D match to TRBD2 (6 bases). The CDR3 has 18 residues. Germline V CDR1 and CDR2: LGHNA, YNFKEQ. Deletions cut 1 base from V and 0 bases from J, with 13 bases between. The CDR3 sequence is CASSQVGGPNSGANVLTF. CDR3 bases: TGTGCCAGCAGCCAAGTGGGGGGTCCGAACTCTGGGGCCAACGTCCTGACTTTC.

This CDR3 reads CASSLDNYEQYF. Written as DNA, the CDR3 is TGCGCCAGCAGCTTGGACAATTACGAGCAGTACTTC. The V gene is TRBV5-1, the J gene TRBJ2-5; D is uncertain. The DNA end is more similar to TRBJ2-7, so the J call may be wrong. The CDR3 contains 12 residues. The germline gives CDR1 SGHRS, CDR2 YFSETQ.

This clone has a handful of counts. The chain recombines TRBV7-9 with TRBJ2-5, with TRBD2 matching over 10 bases. CDR1 is SEHNR, CDR2 FQNEAQ, per germline (reference sequence). The CDR3 extends over 16 amino acids. Unmatched junction bases numbered 6, after V lost 0 bases and J lost 5 bases. The CDR3, as DNA: TGTGCCAGCAGCTTAGCGGTGTCTAGCGGGGGCGAGACCCAGTACTTC. Protein sequence: CASSLAVSSGGETQYF.

This chain connects TRBV27 to TRBJ1-2, with D maybe TRBD1 (5 bases). The CDR3 contains 14 residues. Germline lookup yields CDR1 MNHEY and CDR2 SMNVEV (reference sequence). Trimming took off 5 bases at V and 6 bases at J, with 16 bases between the two ends. CDR3 nucleotide sequence: TGTGCCAGCAGTCGCGCTGGGGGGAGCCATGGCTACACCTTC. Amino acid sequence: CASSRAGGSHGYTF.

The V gene is TRBV5-1, the J gene TRBJ2-3; D remains unclear. The CDR3 length is 15 residues. Germline lookup yields CDR1 SGHRS and CDR2 YFSETQ. The V and J ends lost 1 base and 0 bases respectively, with 9 bases between them. The CDR3 coding sequence is TGCGCCAGCAGCTTGTTTTTGGGGAGCACAGATACGCAGTATTTT. It specifies CASSLFLGSTDTQYF.

The chain joins TRBV7-8 to TRBJ1-5; D possibly corresponds to TRBD1 (6 bases). Germline V gene lookup returns CDR1 SGHVS and CDR2 FQNEAQ. Trimming took off 3 bases at V and 5 bases at J, with 11 bases between the two ends. This CDR3 is built from 14 residues. The DNA for the CDR3 is TGTGCCAGCAGCTTTTCTGCAGGGGATCAGCCCCAGCATTTT. Encoded protein: CASSFSAGDQPQHF.

The chain employs TRBV9 and TRBJ2-7; no reliable D call. Per germline, CDR1 SGDLS and CDR2 YYNGEE. This CDR3 contains 15 residues. V dropped 1 base and J dropped 0 bases, with 11 bases sitting between them. This CDR3 reads CASSVTTPSSYEQYF. CDR3 nucleotides: TGTGCCAGCAGCGTAACGACACCTAGCTCCTACGAGCAGTACTTC.

The chain has TRBV5-1 and TRBJ1-1, with D maybe TRBD1 (6 bases). The germline V gene has CDR1 SGHRS and CDR2 YFSETQ. The V gene lost 1 base and the J gene lost 7 bases, with 11 bases spanning the gap. This CDR3 spans 13 amino acids. The CDR3 protein is CASSLQGTGEAFF. The CDR3 region has the DNA TGCGCCAGCAGCTTGCAGGGGACCGGTGAAGCTTTCTTT.

In its sample, this clone was seen a few times. The chain has TRBV5-5 and TRBJ2-2; D call uncertain. This CDR3 region has 15 residues. Trimming took off 2 bases at V and 0 bases at J, with 8 bases between the two ends. Per germline, CDR1 SGHKS and CDR2 YYEKEE (reference sequence). The CDR3 loop reads CASSFRASNTGELFF. CDR3 DNA sequence: TGTGCCAGCAGCTTTAGAGCTTCGAACACCGGGGAGCTGTTTTTT.

The chain recombines TRBV5-1 with TRBJ2-3, with 9 bases aligning to TRBD2. The CDR3 has 18 residues. CDR1 is SGHRS, CDR2 YFSETQ, per germline. V was pared by 1 base and J by 0 bases, with 9 bases of the junction left unmatched. Here the CDR3 DNA reads TGCGCCAGCAGCTTGAAAGCGGGGGGCTCTACTAGCACAGATACGCAGTATTTT. Encoded protein: CASSLKAGGSTSTDTQYF.

The rearrangement joins TRBV19 to TRBJ2-7; D is perhaps TRBD1 or TRBD2 (6 bases each). V lost 2 bases and J 0 bases, leaving 14 bases between the germline ends. The CDR3 loop spans 16 amino acids. Germline assignment: CDR1 LNHDA and CDR2 SQIVND (reference sequence). The CDR3 DNA reads as TGTGCCAGTAGTATAAAGGGGGGCCCACCCTCCTACGAGCAGTACTTC. Encoded protein: CASSIKGGPPSYEQYF.

As to this clone: One junction end does not reproduce the germline sequence, and a read error may be involved. The rearrangement uses TRBV5-1 and TRBJ2-6, with 9 bases that match TRBD1. The CDR3 extends over 19 amino acids. The germline CDR1 and CDR2 sequences are SGHRS and YFSETQ. CDR3 nucleotides: TGCGCCAGCAGCTTCCGGGACAGGGAACGCGGCTCTGGGGCCAACGTCCCGACTTTC. Translation: CASSFRDRERGSGANVPTF.

The chain uses TRBV5-8 and TRBJ2-3; D is ambiguous. With 3 bases removed from V and 0 bases from J, the gap between germline ends came to 11 bases. The CDR3 length is 15 residues. Germline V lookup: CDR1 SGHTS, CDR2 YDEGEE. The CDR3 nucleotides are TGTGCCAGCAGCTCCAAGGAACGGAGCACAGATACGCAGTATTTT. It is translated as CASSSKERSTDTQYF.

The CDR3 DNA follows: TGTGCCAGCAGCGCATCGGGACAGCTCATCACAGATACGCAGTATTTT. Translated, it gives CASSASGQLITDTQYF. The chain combines TRBV7-9 with TRBJ2-3; 7 nucleotides line up with TRBD1. The CDR3 covers 16 residues. Germline V gene data show CDR1 as SEHNR and CDR2 as FQNEAQ (reference sequence). Trimming removed 5 bases from V and 2 bases from J; junction bases left unmatched: 10.

The count of this clone is one. V and J are TRBV5-4 and TRBJ2-5; maybe TRBD1 (6 bases). The CDR3 covers 12 residues. The V gene's germline CDR1 is SGHNT and CDR2 YYREEE (reference sequence). Trimming removed 5 bases from V and 3 bases from J, with 8 bases in between. The CDR3 nucleotides read TGTGCCAGCAGACAGGGAGAAGAGACCCAGTACTTC. Translating gives CASRQGEETQYF.

The V and J genes are TRBV21-1 and TRBJ2-1; no DNA check was done on the table's D call, TRBD2. TRBV21-1 is annotated as a pseudogene. The CDR3 runs 17 residues. The CDR3 protein is CASRGTSGAFSYNEQFF. In DNA, the CDR3 is TGTGCCAGCAGGGGGACTAGCGGGGCCTTCTCCTACAATGAGCAGTTCTTC.

The rearrangement links TRBV30 to TRBJ2-1; TRBD2 agrees at 10 bases. The trim removed 3 bases at V and 6 bases at J, leaving 11 bases unmatched. This CDR3 has 16 amino acids. CDR1 and CDR2 from the germline V gene are GTSNPN and SVGIG (reference sequence). The CDR3: CAWSPWVAGGPNEQFF. The CDR3 nucleotides are TGTGCCTGGAGCCCGTGGGTAGCGGGGGGTCCCAATGAGCAGTTCTTC.

This chain uses TRBV15 with TRBJ2-3; TRBD2 matches at 8 bases. V shed 8 bases, J shed 4 bases, and the junction held 11 bases outside the gene matches. CDR3 length: 15 amino acids. Germline V gene data show CDR1 as LNHNV and CDR2 as YYDKDF (reference sequence). CDR3: CATERGPPLADTQYF. In DNA, the CDR3 is TGTGCCACCGAGCGGGGGCCCCCTCTCGCAGATACGCAGTATTTT. The complete variable domain, with remaining parts taken from reference TRBV15 and TRBJ2-3, reads DAMVIQNPRYQVTQFGKPVTLSCSQTLNHNVMYWYQQKSSQAPKLLFHYYDKDFNNEADTPDNFQSRRPNTSFCFLDIRSPGLGDTAMYLCATERGPPLADTQYFGPGTRLTVL.

The CDR3 reads CSVGGWGAGTDTQYF. CDR3 DNA: TGCAGCGTTGGGGGCTGGGGTGCGGGCACAGATACGCAGTATTTT. V is TRBV29-1 and J is TRBJ2-3, with D tentatively TRBD1 (5 bases). CDR3 length equals 15 residues. V gave up 4 bases and J gave up 1 base, with 15 bases separating them. Germline lookup yields CDR1 SQVTM and CDR2 ANQGSEA.

In DNA form, the CDR3 reads TGTGCCAGCAGTTATTCGACAGCCCAAGAGACCCAGTACTTC. Translation: CASSYSTAQETQYF. J is TRBJ2-5 and V is TRBV6-5; possibly TRBD1 for D (5 bases). Trimming took 3 bases from V and 1 from J, leaving 9 bases between them. The germline V gene encodes CDR1 MNHEY and CDR2 SVGAGI. The CDR3 contains 14 residues.

This rearrangement joins TRBV7-8 to TRBJ1-2; unclear D gene. The CDR3 has 16 residues. Germline values: CDR1 SGHVS, CDR2 FQNEAQ. The V and J ends lost 0 bases and 4 bases respectively, with 15 bases between them. This chain's CDR3 is CASSLATVARSYGYTF. In nucleotides, the CDR3 is TGTGCCAGCAGCTTAGCGACCGTAGCTCGCAGCTATGGCTACACCTTC.

The chain uses TRBV11-2 and TRBJ2-7; TRBD1 agrees at 10 bases. V shed 5 bases, J shed 3 bases, and the junction held 7 bases outside the gene matches. Germline loops: CDR1 SGHAT, CDR2 FQNNGV. There are 15 residues in the CDR3. CDR3 bases: TGTGCCAGCAGCCAAGGGACAGGGGAGTTCTACGAGCAGTACTTC. Translating it yields CASSQGTGEFYEQYF.